This T cell receptor (beta chain) emerged from a study of blood T cell repertoires in COVID-19. Across the whole study: Acute and convalescent COVID-19 specimens originated in the United States, Italy and Spain. PBMCs, B-cell-depleted T cells, or T cells provided the cDNA or gDNA that made up the material.

The CDR3 is 16 amino acids. V lost 3 bases, J lost 0 bases, and 6 bases stayed unmatched. Germline lookup yields CDR1 SGHRS and CDR2 YFSETQ. This table comes from immunoSEQ multiplex PCR, and its TCRdb copy is limited to in-frame clones, with some not included. The top ten clones hold roughly 1.3% of a sample with about 300,000 clones, around 83% of them seen once. The clonotype originates from a woman aged 50 to 60 with acute or convalescent COVID-19. The V gene is TRBV5-1, the J gene TRBJ2-1, with TRBD1 matching 7 bases. Material: peripheral blood. The CDR3 nucleotides are TGCGCCAGCAGCTCAAGGGGACAGAGCTCCTACAATGAGCAGTTCTTC. Its translation: CASSSRGQSSYNEQFF.